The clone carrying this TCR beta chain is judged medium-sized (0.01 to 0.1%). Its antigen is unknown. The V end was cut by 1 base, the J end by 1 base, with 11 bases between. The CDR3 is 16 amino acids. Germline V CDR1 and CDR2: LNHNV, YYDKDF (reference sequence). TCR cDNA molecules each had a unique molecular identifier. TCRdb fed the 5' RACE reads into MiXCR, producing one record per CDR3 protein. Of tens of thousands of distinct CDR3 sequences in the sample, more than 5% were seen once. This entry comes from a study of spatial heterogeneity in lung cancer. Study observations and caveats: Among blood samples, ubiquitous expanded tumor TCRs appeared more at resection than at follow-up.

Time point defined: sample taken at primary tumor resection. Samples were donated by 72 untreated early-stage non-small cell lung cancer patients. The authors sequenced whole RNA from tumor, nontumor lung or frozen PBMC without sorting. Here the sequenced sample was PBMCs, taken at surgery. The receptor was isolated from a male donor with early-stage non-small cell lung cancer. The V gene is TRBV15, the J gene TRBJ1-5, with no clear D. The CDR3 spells CATSRAPVGSNQPQHF. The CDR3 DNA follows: TGTGCCACCAGCAGAGCACCGGTGGGGAGCAATCAGCCCCAGCATTTT.